What follows describes a single T cell receptor (beta chain). What it binds is unknown. Terminally differentiated effector memory CD45RA+ cells were excluded from the naive CD8 cells, which were CD45RO-negative and positively selected for CCR7. With 3 bases removed from V and 0 bases from J, the gap between germline ends came to 15 bases. Per germline, CDR1 SGHTA and CDR2 FQGNSA. The CDR3 totals 17 residues. This sample was included in a study of shared clonotypes between healthy human individuals. Study details: The study used three CD4 naive, three CD4 memory, two CD8 naive and one CD8 memory plate per donor.

A deep-level run was used for the assay. Sorted-subset replicate PCR reactions contained roughly 200 ng DNA, corresponding to tens of thousands of T cell genomes. The method was immunoSEQ multiplex PCR; TCRdb's version includes in-frame clones alone and lacks a portion of them. The sample shows about 2 million clones, about 95% of them seen only once. General observations from the study: A few donors held about 4.5% of naive CD4 clonotypes in common.

Sequencing was carried out using naive CD8+ T cells sorted from blood. V and J are TRBV7-2 and TRBJ2-1; the D gene could be TRBD1 or TRBD2 (5 bases each). The source of this sequence is a man between 18 and 29 years old in good health. CDR3 residues: CASSFPTGASSYNEQFF. For the CDR3, the DNA is TGTGCCAGCAGCTTTCCTACCGGGGCCAGCTCCTACAATGAGCAGTTCTTC.